The 29 T cell receptor beta chains reported below all come from one sample, sequenced in a study of T cell repertoires in cytomegalovirus infection. MiXCR, run by TCRdb on the reads, gives a single entry per CDR3 protein. The data hold some 220,000 distinct CDR3 sequences, with 6.5% observed a single time. The material sequenced was PBMCs. The source is a human donor in good health (CMV status not recorded). Some clones in this sample may be carry-over from other donors' samples.

This clonotype was observed many times. V and J are TRBV6-2 or TRBV6-3 and TRBJ2-2; 8 nucleotides line up with TRBD2. After removal of 8 bases from V and 0 bases from J, the junction contained 5 bases not matched to a gene. This CDR3 region has 15 residues. CDR1 is MNHEY, CDR2 SVGEGT, per germline. This CDR3 is CASSRGGTNTGELFF. CDR3 sequence (DNA): TGTGCCAGCTCACGGGGGGGGACGAACACCGGGGAGCTGTTTTTT.

There are many counts of this clonotype. The CDR3 is CASSTRTGGGYTF. CDR3 nucleotides: TGTGCCAGCAGCACAAGGACAGGAGGTGGCTACACCTTC. This sequence joins TRBV7-2 and TRBJ1-2, with 7 nucleotides matching TRBD1. There are 13 residues in the CDR3. Germline V CDR1 and CDR2: SGHTA, FQGNSA. J lost 7 bases, V lost 5 bases, and 7 bases had no gene match.

The sample holds a few counts of this clonotype. The V gene is TRBV20-1, the J gene TRBJ2-3; D is undetermined. The germline V gene has CDR1 DFQATT and CDR2 SNEGSKA (reference sequence). CDR3 length equals 13 residues. Trimming stripped 6 bases from V and 6 bases from J, with 16 bases between. The CDR3, as DNA: TGCAGTGCCCCAACTATGGCCTTTGATACGCAGTATTTT. Its protein is CSAPTMAFDTQYF.

This clonotype was seen a handful of times. The V gene is TRBV5-5, the J gene TRBJ2-7; possibly TRBD1 or TRBD2 for D (7 bases each). This CDR3 is built from 13 residues. Trimming stripped 7 bases from V and 7 bases from J, with 18 bases between. Germline CDR1 SGHKS, CDR2 YYEKEE (reference sequence). The CDR3 protein is CASFREGAGEQYF. The CDR3 nucleotides read TGTGCCAGCTTCAGGGAGGGGGCAGGGGAGCAGTACTTC.

Ten or more counts support this clonotype. The chain employs TRBV7-2 and TRBJ2-5; D ambiguous. CDR3 length equals 14 residues. The V end was cut by 1 base, the J end by 1 base, with 7 bases between. Germline assignment: CDR1 SGHTA and CDR2 FQGNSA. The CDR3 DNA is TGTGCCAGCAGCTTAGGCACGGCCCAAGAGACCCAGTACTTC. As protein: CASSLGTAQETQYF.

This chain uses TRBV20-1 with TRBJ2-5, with TRBD2 matching over 10 bases. CDR3 length: 15 amino acids. Germline lookup yields CDR1 DFQATT and CDR2 SNEGSKA (reference sequence). The trim removed 3 bases at V and 5 bases at J, leaving 9 bases unmatched. The CDR3 DNA is TGCAGTGCTAGGGGGACTAGCGAGGATTTGGAGACCCAGTACTTC. This codes for CSARGTSEDLETQYF.

This clonotype occurred many times. The chain has TRBV20-1 and TRBJ2-3, with D perhaps TRBD1 (6 bases). CDR1 and CDR2 from the germline V gene are DFQATT and SNEGSKA (reference sequence). The V end was cut by 1 base, the J end by 5 bases, with 16 bases between. This CDR3 region has 15 residues. DNA of the CDR3: TGCAGTGCTAGAGTCCGGACAGCATCTAGAGATACGCAGTATTTT. This codes for CSARVRTASRDTQYF.

This clonotype was seen a few times. This chain links TRBV9 with TRBJ2-7; the D gene could be TRBD1 or TRBD2 (5 bases each). V was trimmed by 2 bases and J by 4 bases, leaving 22 bases between them. This CDR3 region has 17 residues. The germline V gene has CDR1 SGDLS and CDR2 YYNGEE. The CDR3 sequence: CASSVRGAAPGIYEQYF. CDR3 in DNA: TGTGCCAGCAGCGTGCGAGGGGCGGCCCCGGGGATTTACGAGCAGTACTTC.

This clonotype showed up many times. The V gene is TRBV14, the J gene TRBJ1-1; no reliable D call. The CDR3 extends over 13 amino acids. The V end was cut by 3 bases, the J end by 3 bases, with 8 bases between. Germline CDR1 and CDR2: SGHDN and FVKESK. The CDR3 loop reads CASSQGRYTEAFF. DNA of the CDR3: TGTGCCAGCAGCCAGGGCAGGTACACTGAAGCTTTCTTT.

This clonotype was observed many times. The CDR3 is CASSLGDRGPFEAFF. The CDR3 region has the DNA TGTGCCAGCAGCTTAGGCGATCGGGGGCCTTTTGAAGCTTTCTTT. V gene TRBV13 combines with J gene TRBJ1-1; weak D call: TRBD1 (6 bases). The V gene lost 0 bases and the J gene lost 7 bases, with 15 bases spanning the gap. This CDR3 has 15 amino acids. Per the germline V gene, CDR1 is PRHDT and CDR2 is FYEKMQ (reference sequence).

This clonotype appeared many times. Here the CDR3 DNA reads TGTGCCAGCAGACACCGGGACAAAGGCTACGAGCAGTACTTC. Its protein product is CASRHRDKGYEQYF. This sequence joins TRBV7-2 and TRBJ2-7; D possibly corresponds to TRBD1 (6 bases). The CDR3 runs 14 residues. Trimming took 6 bases from V and 3 from J, leaving 15 bases between them. Germline lookup yields CDR1 SGHTA and CDR2 FQGNSA.

This clonotype was picked up many times. The chain joins TRBV4-3 to TRBJ1-2; no reliable D call. Trimming took 0 bases from V and 7 from J, leaving 12 bases between them. The germline V gene has CDR1 LGHNA and CDR2 YSLEER. The CDR3 contains 14 residues. The CDR3 nucleotides read TGCGCCAGCAGCCAAGATGCCGGGTTGAGTGGCTACACCTTC. Translation: CASSQDAGLSGYTF.

This clonotype was counted only a few times. The V gene is TRBV12-3 or TRBV12-4, the J gene TRBJ1-1; D is possibly TRBD1 (6 bases). The CDR3 runs 16 residues. The V end lost 5 bases, the J end lost 6 bases, and 22 bases lay between the germline ends. As DNA, the CDR3 is TGTGCCAGCAGTCAAGAACTACAGGGATCTGGGGCTGAAGCTTTCTTT. Protein: CASSQELQGSGAEAFF.

DNA for the CDR3: TGCGCCAGCAGCTTGGTTCAGGGGTCGGGCACTGAAGCTTTCTTT. This codes for CASSLVQGSGTEAFF. The V gene is TRBV5-1, the J gene TRBJ1-1; D is possibly TRBD1 (6 bases). The CDR3 runs 15 residues. Deletions cut 0 bases from V and 4 bases from J, with 13 bases between. Germline lookup yields CDR1 SGHRS and CDR2 YFSETQ.

This clonotype was seen repeatedly, ten times or more. The J gene is TRBJ2-2, the V gene TRBV7-2; tentatively, D is TRBD1 (5 bases). This CDR3 has 12 amino acids. Germline CDR1 and CDR2: SGHTA and FQGNSA. Trimming stripped 7 bases from V and 7 bases from J, with 10 bases between. The CDR3, as DNA: TGTGCCAGCAAGCCCAGGGACGGGGAGCTGTTTTTT. This gives the protein CASKPRDGELFF.

This clonotype was picked up many times. This sequence joins TRBV20-1 and TRBJ1-6; D may be TRBD1 (5 bases). Germline loops: CDR1 DFQATT, CDR2 SNEGSKA (reference sequence). V lost 0 bases to trimming and J lost 10 bases, with 13 bases between them. CDR3 length equals 14 residues. CDR3 protein: CSARDLTGESPLHF. The CDR3 DNA reads TGCAGTGCTAGAGATCTAACAGGAGAATCACCCCTCCACTTT.

This clonotype was seen at least ten times. The V gene is TRBV6-2 or TRBV6-3, the J gene TRBJ2-1, with 8 positions matching TRBD2. This CDR3 has 15 residues. Germline CDR1 reads MNHEY; CDR2 reads SVGEGT. Trimming cost V 4 bases and J 0 bases; bases outside gene matches: 2. Here the CDR3 reads CASSFSGVSYNEQFF. CDR3 coding DNA: TGTGCCAGCAGTTTTAGCGGGGTCTCCTACAATGAGCAGTTCTTC.

This clonotype was seen at least ten times. The chain employs TRBV20-1 and TRBJ1-6; TRBD1 aligns across 11 bases. Germline CDR1 is DFQATT and CDR2 is SNEGSKA (reference sequence). Trimming removed 6 bases from V and 7 bases from J; junction bases left unmatched: 8. The CDR3 loop spans 15 amino acids. The CDR3 spells CSAGRTGGQNSPLHF. CDR3 bases: TGCAGTGCGGGACGGACAGGGGGCCAGAATTCACCCCTCCACTTT.

This clonotype came up many times. This chain joins TRBV20-1 and TRBJ1-3; D is possibly TRBD1 (6 bases). V was shortened by 2 bases and J by 8 bases, with 22 bases between the two germline ends. The CDR3 has 16 residues. Germline CDR1 is DFQATT and CDR2 is SNEGSKA (reference sequence). The CDR3 sequence is CSARLDRPLLGYTIYF. The CDR3 bases are TGCAGTGCTAGACTCGACAGGCCTCTCTTAGGGTACACCATATATTTT.

The rearrangement links TRBV6-2 or TRBV6-3 to TRBJ2-7; maybe TRBD1 (8 bases). The V and J ends lost 6 bases and 5 bases respectively, with 20 bases between them. This CDR3 comprises 15 residues. Germline V CDR1 and CDR2: MNHEY, SVGEGT. This CDR3 reads CASRSGTGRPDEQYF. CDR3 nucleotide sequence: TGTGCCAGCAGGAGCGGGACAGGTCGGCCCGACGAGCAGTACTTC.

This clonotype was detected ten times or more. The genes are TRBV7-2 and TRBJ1-4; no clear D. The V and J ends lost 4 bases and 6 bases respectively, with 9 bases between them. CDR3 size: 13 residues. Germline CDR1 is SGHTA and CDR2 is FQGNSA. The CDR3, as DNA: TGTGCCAGCAGCTGGCTGCAGGATGAAAAACTGTTTTTT. It yields the protein CASSWLQDEKLFF.

The CDR3 DNA is TGTGCCAGCAGTTTTCAGGGCGCCCCAGGAGAAAAACTGTTTTTT. The encoded protein is CASSFQGAPGEKLFF. The chain recombines TRBV27 with TRBJ1-4, with D possibly TRBD1 on 5 matching bases. The ends were cut back, 3 bases at V and 8 bases at J, with 16 bases in the middle. Germline values: CDR1 MNHEY, CDR2 SMNVEV (reference sequence). The CDR3 spans 15 residues.

This clonotype was counted many times. The chain employs TRBV20-1 and TRBJ1-6, with D possibly matching TRBD1 (6 bases). This CDR3 has 16 residues. The V end lost 0 bases, the J end lost 5 bases, and 14 bases lay between the germline ends. Looked up from germline, CDR1 is DFQATT and CDR2 is SNEGSKA (reference sequence). DNA for the CDR3: TGCAGTGCTAGAGATCCAGGGGTTTCGAATAATTCACCCCTCCACTTT. Translating gives CSARDPGVSNNSPLHF.

Many counts were recorded for this clonotype. The chain links TRBV5-5 to TRBJ1-1, with D perhaps TRBD1 (5 bases). The CDR3 totals 19 residues. Per the germline V gene, CDR1 is SGHKS and CDR2 is YYEKEE (reference sequence). Trimming removed 2 bases at V and 4 bases at J, with 27 bases between. This CDR3 is CASSLLRGTGTVMGTEAFF. CDR3 nucleotides: TGTGCCAGCAGCTTATTAAGAGGAACCGGGACGGTGATGGGCACTGAAGCTTTCTTT.

This clonotype has at least ten counts. The chain employs TRBV6-5 and TRBJ2-7; no firm D call. V dropped 5 bases and J dropped 2 bases, with 16 bases sitting between them. Germline CDR1 reads MNHEY; CDR2 reads SVGAGI. The CDR3 is 15 residues long. The CDR3 sequence: CASSPDQTKTYEQYF. DNA for the CDR3: TGTGCCAGCAGTCCAGACCAAACCAAAACCTACGAGCAGTACTTC.

This clonotype has a count of ten or more. The chain recombines TRBV7-2 with TRBJ1-5; TRBD1 aligns across 9 bases. Trimming cost V 2 bases and J 5 bases; bases outside gene matches: 4. The CDR3 is 15 residues long. CDR1 and CDR2 from the germline V gene are SGHTA and FQGNSA. The CDR3 loop reads CASSLRTGEHQPQHF. The CDR3 nucleotides are TGTGCCAGCAGCTTAAGGACAGGGGAACATCAGCCCCAGCATTTT. The full variable domain, rest sourced from reference TRBV7-2 and TRBJ1-5, is GAGVSQSPSNKVTEKGKDVELRCDPISGHTALYWYRQSLGQGLEFLIYFQGNSAPDKSGLPSDRFSAERTGGSVSTLTIQRTQQEDSAVYLCASSLRTGEHQPQHFGDGTRLSIL.

This clonotype was observed at least ten times. The chain employs TRBV2 and TRBJ2-7, with 8 bases identical to TRBD1. The CDR3 contains 11 residues. Germline V gives CDR1 SNHLY, CDR2 FYNNEI. J lost 6 bases, V lost 6 bases, and 1 base had no gene match. The CDR3 sequence is CASRDRAEQYF. CDR3 sequence (DNA): TGTGCCAGCAGGGACAGGGCCGAGCAGTACTTC.

Here the CDR3 reads CASRSFGDALPSGANVLTF. In nucleotides, the CDR3 is TGTGCCAGCAGGAGCTTTGGAGACGCCTTACCGTCTGGGGCCAACGTCCTGACTTTC. This rearrangement joins TRBV2 to TRBJ2-6; D gene uncertain. The CDR3 is made up of 19 amino acids. CDR1 and CDR2 (germline): SNHLY, FYNNEI. Deletions cut 6 bases from V and 1 base from J, with 22 bases between.

V usage is TRBV29-1 and J usage is TRBJ2-7; TRBD2 matches at 7 bases. The CDR3 length is 13 residues. V gave up 4 bases and J gave up 3 bases; unmatched junction bases: 6. Looked up from germline, CDR1 is SQVTM and CDR2 is ANQGSEA. The CDR3 is CSVGLAADYEQYF. The CDR3, as DNA: TGCAGCGTTGGCCTAGCGGCGGACTACGAGCAGTACTTC.